This T cell receptor beta chain was sequenced in a study of cytomegalovirus exposure and HLA in healthy donors. On the study more broadly: The same platform was used for the 120 or so validation repertoires as for the roughly 660 first-cohort repertoires, as reported in a later analysis.

Clones were read by immunoSEQ multiplex PCR, and TCRdb kept only the in-frame ones, dropping some. The top ten hold approximately 2.1% of the sample, which has 150,000 to 200,000 clones, around nine tenths seen once. The sequence came from a woman between 18 and 30 years old in good health and CMV-seronegative. Source material: PBMCs.

In nucleotides, the CDR3 is TGTGCCAGCAGCGTAGGTCGTGCAACTCAAGAGACCCAGTACTTC. Its translation is CASSVGRATQETQYF. The chain couples TRBV9 to TRBJ2-5; D is undetermined. CDR1 is SGDLS, CDR2 YYNGEE, per germline. This CDR3 is built from 15 residues. V was cut by 0 bases and J by 2 bases, with 11 bases left in between.